This T cell receptor (beta chain) was sequenced for a study of OX40 agonist ivuxolimab in advanced cancers. Turning to the study itself: Ivuxolimab, an antibody that agonizes OX40 (CD134), was administered to the patients. Whole-study results and caveats: At doses 0.1 to 3.0 mg/kg, CD4+ and CD8+ clones expanded. Normalized T-cell clonal expansion was also low in a subset of nonresponders.

This clone was picked up a small number of times. What it recognizes is unknown. The assay was immunoSEQ multiplex PCR, and TCRdb's table has in-frame clones only and misses some. This table holds about 64,000 clones, about 86% found once. The clonotype originates from an adult with an advanced solid tumor such as melanoma, head and neck, liver or kidney cancer. This sample comprised CD4+ or CD8+ T cells sorted from blood, obtained in a trial of the OX40 agonist ivuxolimab.

The CDR3 loop is CASSGFDEQYF. The CDR3 nucleotides are TGTGCCAGCAGTGGGTTCGACGAGCAGTACTTC. The rearrangement joins TRBV2 to TRBJ2-7, with D unclear. The germline V and J ends were trimmed by 4 bases and 5 bases, with 6 bases remaining between them. Germline values: CDR1 SNHLY, CDR2 FYNNEI. This CDR3 comprises 11 residues.